The rows below give T cell receptor beta chains drawn from one sample of a study of T cell repertoires in cytomegalovirus infection. Their antigens remain unidentified. TCRdb redid the calling of the reads with MiXCR, one entry per CDR3 protein. The repertoire holds 450,000 to 600,000 distinct CDR3 sequences, under 45% seen once, with about 39% in the top ten. The sequenced sample was cultured PBMCs, obtained from culture after CMV antigen stimulation. The receptors were gathered from a human donor in good health (CMV status not recorded). Some clones in this sample may be carry-over from other donors' samples. Both conserved end residues are part of each CDR3. The order of the fields is V gene, J gene, clone size, D gene, CDR3 protein, CDR3 DNA. A D gene is named only where the DNA matches it firmly. Clone sizes are given selectively: once, few, many, or a class where the clone is expanded.

V: TRBV23-1; J: TRBJ2-4; size: few; D: NA; CDR3: CARTLTGSIAKNIQYF; DNA: TGCGCCAGGACCCTTACAGGGTCGATTGCCAAAAACATTCAGTACTTC
V: TRBV20-1; J: TRBJ2-1; size: NA; D: NA; CDR3: CSANLRPRGEQFF; DNA: TGCAGTGCTAACCTCCGCCCGCGTGGTGAGCAGTTCTTC
V: TRBV6-2/TRBV6-3; J: TRBJ1-2; size: NA; D: NA; CDR3: CASGRQRDIYGYTF; DNA: TGTGCCTCCGGCCGTCAGCGGGATATTTATGGCTACACCTTC
V: TRBV12-5; J: TRBJ2-3; size: NA; D: NA; CDR3: CASGLGDTQYF; DNA: TGTGCTAGTGGTTTAGGGGATACGCAGTATTTT
V: TRBV7-9; J: TRBJ1-1; size: once; D: NA; CDR3: CASINPGGQNTEAFF; DNA: TGTGCCAGCATCAACCCCGGGGGCCAAAACACTGAAGCTTTCTTT
V: TRBV24-1; J: TRBJ2-2; size: NA; D: NA; CDR3: CATSDTGPLTNTGELFF; DNA: TGTGCCACCAGTGATACCGGTCCTCTCACGAACACCGGGGAGCTGTTTTTT
V: TRBV9; J: TRBJ1-5; size: NA; D: NA; CDR3: CASSVVTGNQPQHF; DNA: TGTGCCAGCAGCGTAGTAACGGGCAATCAGCCCCAGCATTTT
V: TRBV7-1; J: TRBJ2-6; size: NA; D: NA; CDR3: CASSLQTGANVLTF; DNA: TGTGCCAGCAGCCTCCAGACCGGGGCCAACGTCCTGACTTTC
V: TRBV7-9; J: TRBJ2-7; size: few; D: NA; CDR3: CASSNGGRWEQYF; DNA: TGTGCCAGTAGTAACGGGGGCCGCTGGGAGCAGTACTTC
V: TRBV6-1; J: TRBJ1-2; size: NA; D: NA; CDR3: CASRPRDFSYGYTF; DNA: TGTGCCAGCAGGCCCAGAGACTTCTCCTATGGCTACACCTTC
V: TRBV5-1; J: TRBJ1-2; size: few; D: NA; CDR3: CASSPGWDGYTF; DNA: TGCGCCAGCAGCCCCGGATGGGACGGCTACACCTTC
V: TRBV11-2; J: TRBJ1-6; size: few; D: NA; CDR3: CASSSSPDRRQPPLHF; DNA: TGTGCCAGCAGCTCATCCCCGGACCGGCGGCAACCACCCCTCCACTTT
V: TRBV7-8; J: TRBJ2-1; size: few; D: TRBD2; CDR3: CASSSGLAGGLNEQFF; DNA: TGTGCCAGCAGCTCCGGACTAGCGGGAGGCCTCAATGAGCAGTTCTTC
V: TRBV7-2; J: TRBJ2-2; size: NA; D: NA; CDR3: CASLASRADGELFF; DNA: TGTGCCAGCCTAGCCAGCAGGGCGGACGGGGAGCTGTTTTTT
V: TRBV7-2; J: TRBJ2-3; size: few; D: NA; CDR3: CASRPSGYTQYF; DNA: TGTGCCAGCAGACCGAGCGGATATACGCAGTATTTT
V: TRBV15; J: TRBJ1-2; size: NA; D: NA; CDR3: CATSPGPGVYGYTF; DNA: TGTGCCACCAGCCCGGGGCCGGGCGTTTATGGCTACACCTTC
V: TRBV6-1; J: TRBJ2-3; size: NA; D: TRBD2; CDR3: CASMEAGGPTDTQYF; DNA: TGTGCCAGTATGGAAGCGGGAGGGCCGACAGATACGCAGTATTTT
V: TRBV25-1; J: TRBJ1-1; size: NA; D: NA; CDR3: CASSESVNTEAFF; DNA: TGTGCCAGCAGTGAGTCAGTGAACACTGAAGCTTTCTTT
V: TRBV20-1; J: TRBJ2-7; size: few; D: NA; CDR3: CSASQAARVGEQYF; DNA: TGCAGTGCTAGTCAGGCGGCAAGGGTTGGCGAGCAGTACTTC
V: TRBV12-3/TRBV12-4; J: TRBJ2-7; size: NA; D: NA; CDR3: CASSLRGAVWEQYF; DNA: TGTGCCAGCAGTTTAAGAGGGGCCGTCTGGGAGCAGTACTTC
V: TRBV20-1; J: TRBJ2-1; size: few; D: TRBD2; CDR3: CSARSPKSGGPHNEQFF; DNA: TGCAGTGCTAGAAGCCCAAAAAGCGGGGGGCCCCACAATGAGCAGTTCTTC
V: TRBV28; J: TRBJ2-1; size: few; D: NA; CDR3: CASSFGTGYEQFF; DNA: TGTGCCAGCAGTTTCGGGACGGGCTATGAGCAGTTCTTC
V: TRBV4-1; J: TRBJ2-7; size: few; D: TRBD2; CDR3: CASSRTRDYSYEQYF; DNA: TGCGCCAGCAGCCGCACCCGGGACTACTCCTACGAGCAGTACTTC
V: TRBV6-6; J: TRBJ2-1; size: few; D: TRBD1; CDR3: CASSYPGQGFDEQFF; DNA: TGTGCCAGCAGTTACCCGGGACAGGGATTCGATGAGCAGTTCTTC
V: TRBV5-8; J: TRBJ2-5; size: NA; D: TRBD1; CDR3: CASSPGQRDQETQYF; DNA: TGTGCCAGCAGCCCGGGACAGAGGGACCAAGAGACCCAGTACTTC
V: TRBV6-1; J: TRBJ2-1; size: few; D: TRBD2; CDR3: CASSDLAGAVWFF; DNA: TGTGCCAGCAGTGACTTAGCGGGGGCGGTCTGGTTCTTC
V: TRBV7-2; J: TRBJ2-5; size: few; D: TRBD2; CDR3: CASSLEAPLAGFQETQYF; DNA: TGTGCCAGCAGCTTAGAGGCGCCACTAGCGGGTTTCCAAGAGACCCAGTACTTC
V: TRBV20-1; J: TRBJ1-2; size: NA; D: TRBD1; CDR3: CSATRQGLALLGYTF; DNA: TGCAGTGCTACCCGACAGGGGTTGGCCCTACTCGGCTACACCTTC
V: TRBV7-2; J: TRBJ1-6; size: few; D: TRBD1; CDR3: CASSLRDRVGNSPLHF; DNA: TGTGCCAGCAGCTTGAGGGACAGGGTCGGAAATTCACCCCTCCACTTT
V: TRBV12-3/TRBV12-4; J: TRBJ2-5; size: NA; D: TRBD2; CDR3: CASSPGTSWGGETQYF; DNA: TGTGCCAGCAGTCCTGGGACTAGCTGGGGGGGGGAGACCCAGTACTTC
V: TRBV7-2; J: TRBJ2-7; size: many; D: NA; CDR3: CASSDPWAAGRTYEQYF; DNA: TGTGCCAGCAGCGACCCTTGGGCCGCGGGACGCACCTACGAGCAGTACTTC
V: TRBV6-6; J: TRBJ1-5; size: NA; D: NA; CDR3: CASSKGSNQPQHF; DNA: TGTGCCAGCAGTAAGGGTAGCAATCAGCCCCAGCATTTT
V: TRBV6-1; J: TRBJ2-7; size: many; D: NA; CDR3: CASSGTYEQYF; DNA: TGTGCCAGCAGTGGAACCTACGAGCAGTACTTC
V: TRBV6-1; J: TRBJ1-1; size: NA; D: TRBD1; CDR3: CASSEPGATGYTEAFF; DNA: TGTGCCAGCAGTGAACCGGGAGCGACAGGGTACACTGAAGCTTTCTTT
V: TRBV27; J: TRBJ1-4; size: once; D: NA; CDR3: CASSFLGSGEKLFF; DNA: TGTGCCAGCAGTTTTTTAGGGTCGGGTGAAAAACTGTTTTTT
V: TRBV7-6; J: TRBJ2-3; size: NA; D: NA; CDR3: CANTGGPPTDTQYF; DNA: TGTGCCAACACAGGAGGGCCTCCCACAGATACGCAGTATTTT
V: TRBV6-5; J: TRBJ1-1; size: NA; D: NA; CDR3: CASTYALANTEAFF; DNA: TGTGCCAGCACCTACGCCCTAGCGAACACTGAAGCTTTCTTT
V: TRBV6-1; J: TRBJ2-3; size: few; D: TRBD2; CDR3: CASSGLPSGGARGDTQYF; DNA: TGTGCCAGCAGTGGGCTCCCAAGCGGGGGGGCCAGGGGAGATACGCAGTATTTT
V: TRBV10-3; J: TRBJ2-7; size: few; D: TRBD2; CDR3: CAISENVGAGEQYF; DNA: TGTGCCATCAGTGAGAACGTTGGAGCGGGGGAGCAGTACTTC
V: TRBV18; J: TRBJ2-4; size: once; D: TRBD1; CDR3: CASSLGQVDIQYF; DNA: TGTGCCAGCTCCCTGGGACAGGTAGACATTCAGTACTTC
V: TRBV25-1; J: TRBJ2-5; size: NA; D: NA; CDR3: CASRGQNQETQYF; DNA: TGTGCCAGCAGGGGACAAAACCAAGAGACCCAGTACTTC
V: TRBV19; J: TRBJ1-5; size: few; D: TRBD1; CDR3: CASRGWGQGGPPPQHF; DNA: TGTGCCAGTAGGGGATGGGGACAGGGAGGGCCCCCCCCCCAGCATTTT
V: TRBV29-1; J: TRBJ2-3; size: NA; D: NA; CDR3: CSVEEPFSTDTQYF; DNA: TGCAGCGTTGAAGAGCCTTTTAGCACAGATACGCAGTATTTT
V: TRBV4-2; J: TRBJ2-7; size: NA; D: TRBD1; CDR3: CASSSEGAIPYEQYF; DNA: TGTGCCAGCAGCAGCGAGGGGGCTATTCCCTACGAGCAGTACTTC
V: TRBV7-6; J: TRBJ2-3; size: NA; D: NA; CDR3: CASSLTGRRTDTQYF; DNA: TGTGCCAGCAGCTTAACAGGGAGGCGCACAGATACGCAGTATTTT
V: TRBV7-2; J: TRBJ2-1; size: NA; D: NA; CDR3: CASSFSGGPSRDNEQFF; DNA: TGTGCCAGCAGCTTTTCCGGCGGGCCCTCTAGGGACAATGAGCAGTTCTTC
V: TRBV15; J: TRBJ2-1; size: few; D: NA; CDR3: CATSRDTGPWEQFF; DNA: TGTGCCACCAGCAGAGATACGGGCCCATGGGAGCAGTTCTTC